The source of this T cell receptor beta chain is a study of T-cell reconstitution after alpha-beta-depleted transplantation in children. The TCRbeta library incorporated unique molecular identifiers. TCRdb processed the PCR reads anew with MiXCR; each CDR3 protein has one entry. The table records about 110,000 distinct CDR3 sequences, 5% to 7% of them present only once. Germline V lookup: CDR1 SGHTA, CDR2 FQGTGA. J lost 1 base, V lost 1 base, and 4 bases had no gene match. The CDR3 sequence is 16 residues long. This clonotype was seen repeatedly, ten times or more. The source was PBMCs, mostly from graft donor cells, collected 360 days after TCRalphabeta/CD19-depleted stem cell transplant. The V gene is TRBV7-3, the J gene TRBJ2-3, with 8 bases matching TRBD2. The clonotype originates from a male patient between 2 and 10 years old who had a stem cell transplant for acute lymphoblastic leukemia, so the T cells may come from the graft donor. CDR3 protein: CASSLRREGRTDTQYF. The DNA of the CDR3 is TGTGCCAGCAGCTTAAGACGGGAGGGACGCACAGATACGCAGTATTTT. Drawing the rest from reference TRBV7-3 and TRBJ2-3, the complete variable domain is GAGVSQTPSNKVTEKGKYVELRCDPISGHTALYWYRQSLGQGPEFLIYFQGTGAADDSGLPNDRFFAVRPEGSVSTLKIQRTERGDSAVYLCASSLRREGRTDTQYFGPGTRLTVL.